This TCR beta chain appears in the sequencing data of a study of blood T cell repertoires in COVID-19. Study at large: In each case, the material was cDNA or gDNA derived from T cells, B-cell-depleted T cells, or PBMCs.

Germline V lookup: CDR1 SGHRS, CDR2 YFSETQ. Trimming removed 3 bases at V and 1 base at J, with 7 bases between. This CDR3 region has 13 residues. Profiled with immunoSEQ multiplex PCR; TCRdb holds only in-frame clones, not every one. The profile covers 300,000 to 450,000 clones, with roughly 84% appearing a single time and approximately 1% taken by the ten largest. The participants were between about 18 and 89 years old and came from roughly 24 US areas. Symptom resolution, clearance, or two negative PCRs marked donors in Cohort 3 as recovered. This sequence joins TRBV5-1 and TRBJ1-1; D call uncertain. The sequence derives from a woman in her twenties or thirties who had recovered from COVID-19. Source material: PBMCs or T cells enriched from blood (not recorded which). CDR3 bases: TGCGCCAGCAGCTCGACACCGAACACTGAAGCTTTCTTT. Translating gives CASSSTPNTEAFF.